This T cell receptor beta chain was sequenced during a study of blood T cells in healthy people across ages. The table lists this clonotype with a few counts. What it binds is not known. Overall study results and limits: Unsorted PBMCs ruled out conclusive naive versus antigen-experienced comparison.

For the second PCR, which ran for about 6 to 11 cycles, a sample-barcoded 5' primer and a J-beta primer mix were used. MiXCR, applied by TCRdb to the 5' RACE reads, yields one record per CDR3 protein. The sample lists 650,000 to 800,000 distinct CDR3 sequences, under 55% seen once, with around 21% in the top ten. Sequencing used blood. This TCR came from a man aged 60 to 69 in good health.

The CDR3 DNA sequence: TGTGCCAGCAGTCTCATCCGGGCTGACGGATCACCCCTCCACTTT. This gives the protein CASSLIRADGSPLHF. The chain links TRBV27 to TRBJ1-6; D remains ambiguous. The V end was cut by 5 bases, the J end by 10 bases, with 18 bases between. Per the germline V gene, CDR1 is MNHEY and CDR2 is SMNVEV (reference sequence). This CDR3 region has 15 residues.